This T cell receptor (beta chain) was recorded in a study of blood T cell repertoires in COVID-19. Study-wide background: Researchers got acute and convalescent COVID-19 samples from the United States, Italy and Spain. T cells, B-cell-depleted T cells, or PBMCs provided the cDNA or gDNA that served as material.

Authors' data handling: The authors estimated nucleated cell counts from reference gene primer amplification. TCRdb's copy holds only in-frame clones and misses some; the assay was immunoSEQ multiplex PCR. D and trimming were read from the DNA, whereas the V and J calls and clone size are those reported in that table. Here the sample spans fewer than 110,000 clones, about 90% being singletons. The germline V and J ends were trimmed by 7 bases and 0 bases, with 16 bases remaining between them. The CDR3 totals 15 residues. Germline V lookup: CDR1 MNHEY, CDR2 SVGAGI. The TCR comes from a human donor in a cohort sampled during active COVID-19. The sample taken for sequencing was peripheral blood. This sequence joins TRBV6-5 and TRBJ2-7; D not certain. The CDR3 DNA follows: TGTGCCAGCACCCTGACCGACTCGAGCTCCTACGAGCAGTACTTC. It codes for CASTLTDSSSYEQYF.